This TCR beta chain is from a study of identical twins. The CDR3 is 14 amino acids. Germline CDR1 and CDR2: MNHEY and SVGAGI. Trimming left V 2 bases short and J 6 bases short, with 14 bases between. Via MiXCR, TCRdb re-called the 5' RACE reads, giving one row per CDR3 protein. This repertoire shows about 790,000 distinct CDR3 sequences, 18% found once; its top ten account for over 10%. This sample also belongs to another study, concerning T cells expressing NK-cell markers.

The chain has TRBV6-5 and TRBJ2-7; D may be TRBD2 (6 bases). The source material was PBMCs. This receptor was taken from a woman aged 18 to 35 in good health. The CDR3 bases are TGTGCCAGCAGTTACGGAGGCGCGGGATTCGAGCAGTACTTC. Its protein product is CASSYGGAGFEQYF.